This is a list of T cell receptor beta chains from one sample in a study of post-analysis software for immune sequencing data. A single record per CDR3 protein comes from TCRdb applying MiXCR to the PCR reads. The profile covers about 200,000 distinct CDR3 sequences, with about 30% appearing a single time and approximately 3% taken by the ten largest. Sequenced sample: blood. Source of these receptors: a girl aged 2-17 years with multiple sclerosis. CDR3s include the opening cysteine and the closing phenylalanine or tryptophan. D genes are given only for firm matches. Clone size is given for some rows only: seen once, a few or many times, or a class if the clone is expanded.

j_gene	abundance	d_gene	v_gene	len	CDR3aa	CDR3nt
TRBJ1-4	-	-	TRBV6-2/TRBV6-3	15	CASSYGRTTNEKLFF	TGTGCCAGCAGTTACGGGAGAACAACTAATGAAAAACTGTTTTTT
TRBJ1-2	-	-	TRBV29-1	13	CSVVNPGNYGYTF	TGCAGCGTTGTAAATCCGGGAAACTATGGCTACACCTTC
TRBJ1-2	-	-	TRBV3-1	17	CASSQDLRTVDFYGYTF	TGTGCCAGCAGCCAAGATTTAAGGACAGTAGACTTCTATGGCTACACCTTC
TRBJ2-5	-	TRBD1	TRBV12-3/TRBV12-4	17	CASSQPPGTGIRETQYF	TGTGCCAGCAGCCAACCTCCGGGGACAGGGATCCGGGAGACCCAGTACTTC
TRBJ2-7	many	-	TRBV29-1	14	CSVEGTIGGGEQYF	TGCAGCGTTGAGGGGACAATTGGAGGAGGCGAGCAGTACTTC
TRBJ2-1	-	TRBD1	TRBV5-1	12	CASSLGQGGRFF	TGCGCCAGCAGCTTGGGACAGGGGGGTCGGTTCTTC
TRBJ1-2	many	-	TRBV29-1	12	CSFAGGDYGYTF	TGCAGCTTTGCGGGGGGCGACTACGGCTACACCTTC
TRBJ1-5	-	-	TRBV12-3/TRBV12-4	17	CASSLIFRADSNQPQHF	TGTGCCAGCAGTTTAATCTTCAGGGCCGACAGCAATCAGCCCCAGCATTTT
TRBJ1-2	many	TRBD1	TRBV20-1	16	CSADTYRDRDSYGYTF	TGCAGTGCCGATACTTACCGGGACAGAGATTCGTATGGCTACACCTTC
TRBJ1-1	-	TRBD1	TRBV5-1	12	CASSFSGGEAFF	TGCGCCAGCAGCTTTTCAGGGGGCGAAGCTTTCTTT
TRBJ2-7	many	-	TRBV7-9	13	CASSLTVTYEQYF	TGTGCCAGCAGCCTGACTGTAACCTACGAGCAGTACTTC
TRBJ2-3	many	-	TRBV10-3	14	CAIMRTGVADTQYF	TGTGCCATCATGAGGACGGGGGTCGCAGATACGCAGTATTTT
TRBJ1-5	-	-	TRBV18	15	CASSPQGFTHQPQHF	TGTGCCAGCTCACCGCAGGGTTTTACTCATCAGCCCCAGCATTTT
TRBJ2-3	many	TRBD2	TRBV2	13	CATKGGPTDTQYF	TGTGCCACCAAGGGAGGGCCCACAGATACGCAGTATTTT
TRBJ2-7	many	-	TRBV2	13	CAIQVLLLGGQYF	TGTGCCATCCAAGTACTCCTCCTAGGCGGGCAGTACTTC
TRBJ2-7	few	-	TRBV18	14	CASSPGSSSYEQYF	TGTGCCAGCTCTCCGGGCTCCAGCTCCTACGAGCAGTACTTC
TRBJ1-2	many	-	TRBV29-1	13	CSVPLTGENGYTF	TGCAGCGTCCCCTTGACGGGGGAGAATGGCTACACCTTC
TRBJ2-1	few	TRBD1	TRBV25-1	14	CASSVTGGYNEQFF	TGTGCCAGCAGTGTTACAGGGGGCTACAATGAGCAGTTCTTC
TRBJ2-7	once	TRBD2	TRBV5-1	15	CASSLGASGHNEQYF	TGCGCCAGCAGCTTGGGCGCTAGCGGGCACAATGAGCAGTACTTC
TRBJ2-5	many	-	TRBV29-1	15	CSVEDLLASWETQYF	TGCAGCGTTGAAGATCTTCTGGCTAGCTGGGAGACCCAGTACTTC
TRBJ2-5	few	-	TRBV27	14	CASSLSGVGETQYF	TGTGCCAGCAGTTTGTCGGGGGTCGGTGAGACCCAGTACTTC
TRBJ2-7	few	TRBD2	TRBV28	16	CASSPVGLAGGYEQYF	TGTGCCAGCAGTCCCGTGGGACTAGCGGGAGGCTACGAGCAGTACTTC
TRBJ1-1	few	-	TRBV27	12	CASRTTGFQAFF	TGTGCCAGCAGGACCACAGGGTTTCAAGCTTTCTTT
TRBJ2-5	few	-	TRBV20-1	12	CSARGGWETQYF	TGCAGTGCGAGGGGGGGGTGGGAGACCCAGTACTTC
TRBJ2-1	once	-	TRBV7-9	15	CASSLGQSRYDKQFF	TGTGCCAGCAGCTTAGGACAGTCCAGGTACGATAAGCAGTTCTTC
TRBJ2-1	few	TRBD2	TRBV11-1	20	CASTPGGTSGGAFSYNEQFF	TGTGCCAGCACCCCGGGCGGCACTAGCGGGGGGGCCTTCTCCTACAATGAGCAGTTCTTC
TRBJ2-1	-	TRBD2	TRBV6-1	15	CASSGDPGTSKEQFF	TGTGCCAGCAGTGGAGACCCCGGGACTAGCAAGGAGCAGTTCTTC
TRBJ2-1	-	-	TRBV29-1	12	CSVSPSRDEQFF	TGCAGCGTTTCCCCTTCGCGGGATGAGCAGTTCTTC
TRBJ2-7	many	TRBD1	TRBV20-1	13	CSARAGQDYEQYF	TGCAGTGCTAGAGCAGGACAGGACTACGAGCAGTACTTC
TRBJ2-7	many	TRBD2	TRBV28	14	CASREAGVGHEQYF	TGTGCCAGCAGGGAAGCGGGAGTTGGTCACGAGCAGTACTTC
TRBJ2-1	-	TRBD2	TRBV20-1	15	CSAKTSGSSDNEQFF	TGCAGTGCAAAGACTAGCGGGAGCTCCGACAATGAGCAGTTCTTC
TRBJ2-7	few	TRBD1	TRBV7-9	15	CASSQDLGQGYEQYF	TGTGCCAGCAGCCAGGACTTGGGACAGGGATACGAGCAGTACTTC
TRBJ2-7	many	TRBD1	TRBV10-3	13	CAISGTGAYEQYF	TGTGCCATCAGTGGGACAGGGGCCTACGAGCAGTACTTC
TRBJ2-1	many	-	TRBV7-2	13	CASNPGRNNEQFF	TGTGCCAGCAACCCCGGCCGAAACAATGAGCAGTTCTTC
TRBJ2-3	many	TRBD1	TRBV7-3	15	CASSSGTGFTDTQYF	TGTGCCAGCAGCTCCGGGACAGGGTTCACAGATACGCAGTATTTT
TRBJ2-1	many	-	TRBV5-1	16	CASSLATVLIRNEQFF	TGCGCCAGCAGCTTGGCGACAGTTTTAATTCGGAATGAGCAGTTCTTC
TRBJ2-5	many	-	TRBV4-2	15	CASSQEIPLGETQYF	TGTGCCAGCAGCCAAGAGATCCCTTTAGGCGAGACCCAGTACTTC
TRBJ2-4	few	-	TRBV12-5	12	CASGLEENIQYF	TGTGCTAGTGGTTTGGAGGAAAACATTCAGTACTTC
TRBJ2-3	many	TRBD2	TRBV12-3/TRBV12-4	15	CASRAGTSALDTQYF	TGTGCCAGCAGAGCCGGGACTAGCGCGTTAGATACGCAGTATTTT
TRBJ1-1	-	-	TRBV10-3	16	CAISDWGGPWDSKAFF	TGTGCCATCAGTGATTGGGGGGGGCCCTGGGACTCGAAAGCTTTCTTT